This T cell receptor (beta chain) was captured in a study of molecular identifiers for immune sequencing clone quantification. This clonotype was observed a few times. TCRdb reprocessed the PCR reads with MiXCR, giving one entry per CDR3 protein. The sample shows approximately 550,000 distinct CDR3 sequences, around a fifth of them seen only once. Deletions cut 1 base from V and 1 base from J, with 8 bases between. Germline V lookup: CDR1 SEHNR, CDR2 FQNEAQ (reference sequence). The CDR3 totals 15 residues. This sequence originates from a human donor in good health. Some libraries in this study had Jurkat cell RNA spiked in. Sequencing used naive CD8+ T cells from blood, with Jurkat cell RNA spiked in. Sample subset: FACS-sorted CD8+CD4-CCR7+CD45RA+ naive T cells. The chain uses TRBV7-9 and TRBJ2-1; D may be TRBD1 (6 bases). The CDR3 nucleotides are TGTGCCAGCAGCTTAGAGGACAGATCCTACAATGAGCAGTTCTTC. Amino acids: CASSLEDRSYNEQFF. The full variable domain, completed using reference TRBV7-9 and TRBJ2-1, is DTGVSQNPRHKITKRGQNVTFRCDPISEHNRLYWYRQTLGQGPEFLTYFQNEAQLEKSRLLSDRFSAERPKGSFSTLEIQRTEQGDSAMYLCASSLEDRSYNEQFFGPGTRLTVL.